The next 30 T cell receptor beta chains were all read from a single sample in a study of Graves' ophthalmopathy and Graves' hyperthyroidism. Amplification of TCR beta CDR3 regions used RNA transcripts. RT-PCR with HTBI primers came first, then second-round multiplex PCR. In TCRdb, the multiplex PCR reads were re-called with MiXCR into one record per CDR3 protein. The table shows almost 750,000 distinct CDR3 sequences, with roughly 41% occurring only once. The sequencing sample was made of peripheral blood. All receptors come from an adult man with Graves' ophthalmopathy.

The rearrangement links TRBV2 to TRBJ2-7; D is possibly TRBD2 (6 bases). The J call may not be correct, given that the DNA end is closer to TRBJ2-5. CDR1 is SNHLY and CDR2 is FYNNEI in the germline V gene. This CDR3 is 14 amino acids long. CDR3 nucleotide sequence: TGTGCCAGCAGTGAAGCGGGAGCGGGAGAGACCCAGTACTTC. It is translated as CASSEAGAGETQYF.

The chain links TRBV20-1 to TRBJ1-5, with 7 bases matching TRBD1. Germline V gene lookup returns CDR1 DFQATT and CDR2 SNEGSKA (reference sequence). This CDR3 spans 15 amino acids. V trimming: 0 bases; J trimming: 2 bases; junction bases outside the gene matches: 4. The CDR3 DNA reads TGCAGTGCTAGAGAGGTTGGACAGGGCAATCAGCCCCAGCATTTT. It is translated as CSAREVGQGNQPQHF.

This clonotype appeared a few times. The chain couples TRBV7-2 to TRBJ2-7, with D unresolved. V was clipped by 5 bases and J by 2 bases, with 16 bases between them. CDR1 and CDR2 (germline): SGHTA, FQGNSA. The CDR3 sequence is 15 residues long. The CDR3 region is CASSPRTERTYEQYF. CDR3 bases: TGTGCCAGCAGCCCGCGGACCGAAAGAACCTACGAGCAGTACTTC.

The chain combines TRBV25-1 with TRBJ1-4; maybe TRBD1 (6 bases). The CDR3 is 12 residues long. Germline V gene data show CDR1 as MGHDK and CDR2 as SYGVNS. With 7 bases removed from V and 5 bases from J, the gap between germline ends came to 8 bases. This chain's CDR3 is CASNRENEKLFF. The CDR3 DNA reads TGTGCCAGCAACAGGGAAAATGAAAAACTGTTTTTT. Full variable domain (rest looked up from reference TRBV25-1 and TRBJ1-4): EADIYQTPRYLVIGTGKKITLECSQTMGHDKMYWYQQDPGMELHLIHYSYGVNSTEKGDLSSESTVSRIRTEHFPLTLESARPSHTSQYLCASNRENEKLFFGSGTQLSVL.

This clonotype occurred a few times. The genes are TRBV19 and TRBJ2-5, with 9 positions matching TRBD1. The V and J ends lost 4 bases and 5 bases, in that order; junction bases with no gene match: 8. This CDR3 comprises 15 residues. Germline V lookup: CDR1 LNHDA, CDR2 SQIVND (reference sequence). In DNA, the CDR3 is TGTGCCAGTAGTACTAACAGGGGGCCTAAGGAGACCCAGTACTTC. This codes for CASSTNRGPKETQYF.

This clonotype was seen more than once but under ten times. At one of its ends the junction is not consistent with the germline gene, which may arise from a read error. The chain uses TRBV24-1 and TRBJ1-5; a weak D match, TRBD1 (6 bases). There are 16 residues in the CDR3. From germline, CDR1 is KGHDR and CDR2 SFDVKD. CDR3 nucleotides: TGTGCCAGCAGTGAAAGGCCGAACAGGGACAATCAGCCCCAGCATTTT. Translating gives CASSERPNRDNQPQHF.

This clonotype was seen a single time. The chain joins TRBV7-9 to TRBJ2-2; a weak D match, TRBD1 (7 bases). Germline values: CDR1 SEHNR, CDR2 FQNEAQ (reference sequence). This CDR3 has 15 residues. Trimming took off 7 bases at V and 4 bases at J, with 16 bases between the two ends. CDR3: CASTRTGLFTGELFF. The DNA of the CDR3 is TGTGCCAGCACTCGGACAGGACTATTCACCGGGGAGCTGTTTTTT.

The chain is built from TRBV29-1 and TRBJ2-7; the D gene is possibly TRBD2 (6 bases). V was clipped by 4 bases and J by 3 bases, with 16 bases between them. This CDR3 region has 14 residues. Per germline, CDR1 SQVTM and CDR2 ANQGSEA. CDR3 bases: TGCAGCGTTGGGGGTGTGGAGGGGAGCTACGAGCAGTACTTC. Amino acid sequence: CSVGGVEGSYEQYF.

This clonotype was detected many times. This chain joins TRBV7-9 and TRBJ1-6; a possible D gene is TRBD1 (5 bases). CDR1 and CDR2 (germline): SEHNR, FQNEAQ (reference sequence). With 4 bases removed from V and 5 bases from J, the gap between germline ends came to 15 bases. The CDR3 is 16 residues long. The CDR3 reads CASSSDSYTDNSPLHF. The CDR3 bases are TGTGCCAGCAGCTCTGACAGTTATACCGATAATTCACCCCTCCACTTT.

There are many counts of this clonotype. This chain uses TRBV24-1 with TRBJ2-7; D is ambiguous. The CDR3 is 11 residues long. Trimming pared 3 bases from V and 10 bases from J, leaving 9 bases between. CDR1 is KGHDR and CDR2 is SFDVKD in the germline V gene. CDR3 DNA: TGTGCCACCAGTGATCTGACGGTACAGTACTTC. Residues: CATSDLTVQYF.

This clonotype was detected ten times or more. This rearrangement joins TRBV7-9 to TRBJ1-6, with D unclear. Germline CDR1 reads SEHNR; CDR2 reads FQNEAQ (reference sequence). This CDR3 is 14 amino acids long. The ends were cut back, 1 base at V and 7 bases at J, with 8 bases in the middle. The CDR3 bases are TGTGCCAGCAGCTTAGGGACGGTGAATTCACCCCTCCACTTT. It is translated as CASSLGTVNSPLHF.

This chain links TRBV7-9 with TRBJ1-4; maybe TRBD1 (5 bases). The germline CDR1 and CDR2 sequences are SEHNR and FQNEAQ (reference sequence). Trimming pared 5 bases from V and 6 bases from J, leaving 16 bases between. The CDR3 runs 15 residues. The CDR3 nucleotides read TGTGCCAGCAGCCCAACGGGGGTTCAGTATGAAAAACTGTTTTTT. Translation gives CASSPTGVQYEKLFF. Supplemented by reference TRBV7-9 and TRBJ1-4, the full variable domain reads DTGVSQNPRHKITKRGQNVTFRCDPISEHNRLYWYRQTLGQGPEFLTYFQNEAQLEKSRLLSDRFSAERPKGSFSTLEIQRTEQGDSAMYLCASSPTGVQYEKLFFGSGTQLSVL.

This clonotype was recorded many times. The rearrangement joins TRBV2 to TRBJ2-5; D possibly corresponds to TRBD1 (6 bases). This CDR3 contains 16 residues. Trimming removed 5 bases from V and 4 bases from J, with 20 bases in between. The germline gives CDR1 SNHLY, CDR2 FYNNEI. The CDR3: CASSPLGRARGETQYF. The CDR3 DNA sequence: TGTGCCAGCAGTCCCCTGGGCAGGGCCAGGGGAGAGACCCAGTACTTC.

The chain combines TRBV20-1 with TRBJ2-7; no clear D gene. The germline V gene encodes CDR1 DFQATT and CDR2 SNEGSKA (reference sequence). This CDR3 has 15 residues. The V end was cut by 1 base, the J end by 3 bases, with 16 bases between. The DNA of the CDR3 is TGCAGTGCTAGAGGTCAGACTTTAAGGGACTACGAGCAGTACTTC. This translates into CSARGQTLRDYEQYF.

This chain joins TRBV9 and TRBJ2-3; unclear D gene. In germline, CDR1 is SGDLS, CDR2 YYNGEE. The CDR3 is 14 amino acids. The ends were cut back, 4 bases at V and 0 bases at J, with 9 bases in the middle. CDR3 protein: CASSHRESTDTQYF. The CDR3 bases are TGTGCCAGCAGCCACCGAGAAAGCACAGATACGCAGTATTTT.

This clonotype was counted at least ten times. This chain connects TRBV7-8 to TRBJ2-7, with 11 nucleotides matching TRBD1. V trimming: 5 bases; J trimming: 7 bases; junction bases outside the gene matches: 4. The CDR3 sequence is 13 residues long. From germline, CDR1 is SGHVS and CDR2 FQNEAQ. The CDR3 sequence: CASSVDRGREQYF. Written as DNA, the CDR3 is TGTGCCAGCAGCGTGGACAGGGGGCGTGAGCAGTACTTC.

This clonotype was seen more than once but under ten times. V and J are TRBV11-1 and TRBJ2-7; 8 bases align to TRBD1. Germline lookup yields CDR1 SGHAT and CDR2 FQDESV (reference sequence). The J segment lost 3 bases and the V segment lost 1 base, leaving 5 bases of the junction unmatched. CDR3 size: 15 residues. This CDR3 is CASSLEGQAIYEQYF. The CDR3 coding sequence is TGTGCCAGCAGCTTAGAGGGACAGGCTATCTACGAGCAGTACTTC.

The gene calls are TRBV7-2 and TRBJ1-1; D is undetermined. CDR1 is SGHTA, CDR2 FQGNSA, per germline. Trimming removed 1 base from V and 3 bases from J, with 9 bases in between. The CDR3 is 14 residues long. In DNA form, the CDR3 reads TGTGCCAGCAGCTTAGGGGTGTTCGACACTGAAGCTTTCTTT. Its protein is CASSLGVFDTEAFF.

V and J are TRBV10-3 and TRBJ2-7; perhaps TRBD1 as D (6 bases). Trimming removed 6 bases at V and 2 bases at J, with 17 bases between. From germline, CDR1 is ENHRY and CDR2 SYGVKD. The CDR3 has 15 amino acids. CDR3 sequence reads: CAISSVVAGAYEQYF. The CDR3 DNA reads TGTGCCATCAGCAGCGTTGTAGCAGGGGCCTACGAGCAGTACTTC.

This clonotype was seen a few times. CDR3 DNA: TGTGCCACCAGCAGAGATCTTTCTGGGGTGGGCGGGGAGCTGTTTTTT. Residues: CATSRDLSGVGGELFF. The chain carries TRBV15 and TRBJ2-2, with D unresolved. V lost 0 bases and J lost 7, with 15 bases in between. Germline V lookup: CDR1 LNHNV, CDR2 YYDKDF (reference sequence). This CDR3 spans 16 amino acids.

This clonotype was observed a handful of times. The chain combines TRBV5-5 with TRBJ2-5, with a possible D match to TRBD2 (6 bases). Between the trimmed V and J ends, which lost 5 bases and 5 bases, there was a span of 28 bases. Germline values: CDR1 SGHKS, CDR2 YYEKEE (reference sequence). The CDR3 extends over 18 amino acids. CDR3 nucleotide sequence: TGTGCCAGCAGTCAGGAGGGTATAGCGGCCTTGGTGGGTGAGACCCAGTACTTC. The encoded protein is CASSQEGIAALVGETQYF.

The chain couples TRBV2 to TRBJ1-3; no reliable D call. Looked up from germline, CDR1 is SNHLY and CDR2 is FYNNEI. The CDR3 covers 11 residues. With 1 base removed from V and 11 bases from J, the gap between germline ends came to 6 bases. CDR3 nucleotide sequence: TGTGCCAGCAGTGAAGGTCTCGCCATATATTTT. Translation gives CASSEGLAIYF.

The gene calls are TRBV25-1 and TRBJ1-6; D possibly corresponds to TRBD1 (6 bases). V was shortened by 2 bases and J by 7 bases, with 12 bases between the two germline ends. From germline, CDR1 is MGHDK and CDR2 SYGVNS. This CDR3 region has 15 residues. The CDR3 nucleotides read TGTGCCAGCAGTGAAGCTTGGGGGCACAATTCACCCCTCCACTTT. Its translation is CASSEAWGHNSPLHF.

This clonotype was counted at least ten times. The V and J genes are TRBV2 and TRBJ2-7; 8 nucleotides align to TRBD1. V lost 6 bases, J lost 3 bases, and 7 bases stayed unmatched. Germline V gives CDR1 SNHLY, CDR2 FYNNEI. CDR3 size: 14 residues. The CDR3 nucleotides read TGTGCCAGCAGACGACAGGGGTTAGACTACGAGCAGTACTTC. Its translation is CASRRQGLDYEQYF.

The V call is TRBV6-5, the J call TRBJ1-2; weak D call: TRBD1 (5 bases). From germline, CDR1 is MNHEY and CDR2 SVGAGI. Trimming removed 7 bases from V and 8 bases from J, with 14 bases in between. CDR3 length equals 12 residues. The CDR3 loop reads CASNDPGVGYTF. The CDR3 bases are TGTGCCAGCAATGATCCGGGGGTAGGCTACACCTTC.

CDR3 sequence (DNA): TGTGCCAGCAGAACAATCCAGGGATACACTGAAGCTTTCTTT. Translation: CASRTIQGYTEAFF. The genes are TRBV2 and TRBJ1-1; TRBD1 might be the D (5 bases). V lost 6 bases to trimming and J lost 3 bases, with 14 bases between them. Germline assignment: CDR1 SNHLY and CDR2 FYNNEI. The CDR3 runs to 14 residues.

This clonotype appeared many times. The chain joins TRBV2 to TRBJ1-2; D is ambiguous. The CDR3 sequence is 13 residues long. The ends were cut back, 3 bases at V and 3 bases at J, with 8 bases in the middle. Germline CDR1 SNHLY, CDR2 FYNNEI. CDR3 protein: CASSDDSDYGYTF. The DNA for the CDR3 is TGTGCCAGCAGTGATGATTCGGACTATGGCTACACCTTC.

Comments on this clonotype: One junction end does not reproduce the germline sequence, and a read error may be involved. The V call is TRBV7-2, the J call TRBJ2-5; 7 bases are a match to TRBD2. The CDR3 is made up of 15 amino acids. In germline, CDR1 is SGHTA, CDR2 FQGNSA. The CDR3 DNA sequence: TGTGTCAGCAGCTTCGGGTCTAGCGGAGGGGAGACCCAGTACTTC. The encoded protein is CVSSFGSSGGETQYF.

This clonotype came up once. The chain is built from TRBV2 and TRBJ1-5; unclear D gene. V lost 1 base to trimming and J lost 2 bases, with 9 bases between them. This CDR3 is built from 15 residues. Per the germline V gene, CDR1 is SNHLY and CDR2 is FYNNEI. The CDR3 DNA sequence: TGTGCCAGCAGTGAAGATGACGGGGGCAATCAGCCCCAGCATTTT. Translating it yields CASSEDDGGNQPQHF.

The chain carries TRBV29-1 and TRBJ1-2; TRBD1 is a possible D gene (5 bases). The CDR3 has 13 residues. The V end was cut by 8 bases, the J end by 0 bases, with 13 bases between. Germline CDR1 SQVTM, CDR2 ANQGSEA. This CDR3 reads CSSRGLSNYGYTF. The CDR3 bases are TGCAGCTCACGGGGGTTGTCTAACTATGGCTACACCTTC. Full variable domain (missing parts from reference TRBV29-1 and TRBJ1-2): SAVISQKPSRDICQRGTSLTIQCQVDSQVTMMFWYRQQPGQSLTLIATANQGSEATYESGFVIDKFPISRPNLTFSTLTVSNMSPEDSSIYLCSSRGLSNYGYTFGSGTRLTVV.